This TCR beta chain was recovered during a study of cytotoxic CD8 clonotypes in ibrutinib-treated CLL. Clones were sequenced by immunoSEQ multiplex PCR, and TCRdb holds only the in-frame ones, with some missing. The data contain about 310,000 clones, 80% of them singletons. Broader study findings: With treatment, public clonotypes, which were uncommon, either contracted or remained stable.

As for this clone: As yet, its antigen is unknown. The sample carries other DNA sequences with the same CDR3.

The CDR3 loop spans 16 amino acids. J gave up 2 bases and V 1 base, and 1 base lay outside the gene matches. From germline, CDR1 is MGHRA and CDR2 YSYEKL. The rearrangement links TRBV4-1 to TRBJ2-7; TRBD2 agrees at 14 bases. Sequenced here: PBMCs, sampled before ibrutinib treatment. This TCR came from a human donor with chronic lymphocytic leukemia. Here the CDR3 reads CASSQGGLAGAYEQYF. In DNA form, the CDR3 reads TGCGCCAGCAGCCAAGGGGGACTAGCGGGAGCCTACGAGCAGTACTTC.